The clone carrying this T cell receptor beta chain has only one observation. Its antigen is not known. This specimen comes from a study of cytomegalovirus exposure and HLA in healthy donors. Primers: 60 Vbeta forward and 13 Jbeta reverse. Profiled with immunoSEQ multiplex PCR; TCRdb holds only in-frame clones, not every one. The sample lists approximately 180,000 clones; about four fifths were seen once. Per germline, CDR1 MNHEY and CDR2 SMNVEV (reference sequence). J gave up 6 bases and V 3 bases, and 5 bases lay outside the gene matches. This CDR3 comprises 15 residues. The donors were healthy bone marrow donors. Unrecorded immune exposure was likely among donors, who were nominally healthy when sampled. The study's findings and limits: Most subjects' HLA-A and HLA-B alleles were reportedly predicted from TCR beta sequences.

The chain recombines TRBV27 with TRBJ2-1, with 10 bases aligning to TRBD2. The sample comprised PBMCs. The clonotype comes from a girl aged 10 to 17 in good health and CMV-seropositive. The CDR3 region has the DNA TGTGCCAGCAGTTTGGTAGCGGGGGGCCGCAATGAGCAGTTCTTC. Protein sequence: CASSLVAGGRNEQFF.